The entry below describes one T cell receptor beta chain. Its antigen is unidentified. These data originate in a study of T-cell memory formation after mild COVID-19. Across the whole study: Across donors, TCR clusters were largely donor specific. General study findings and limits: Cross-reactive memory apparently joined, as some responding clones appeared in pre-infection memory. Largely, contracting CD4+ clones fell within CM and EM, and contracting CD8+ clones within EMRA.

The V gene's germline CDR1 is SNHLY and CDR2 FYNNEI. Unmatched junction bases numbered 6, after V lost 6 bases and J lost 1 base. The CDR3 is 14 amino acids. Constant-segment primers and 5'RACE yielded cDNA libraries for TCR alpha and TCR beta, each carrying sample barcodes and UMIs. TCRdb reanalysed the 5' RACE reads using MiXCR and keeps one entry per CDR3 protein. The sample includes 500,000 to 600,000 distinct CDR3 sequences, around 17% seen only once; the top ten take about 12%. The origin of this receptor is an adult woman who had mild COVID-19 (a few samples of this study predate the infection). Cell type and time point are not known. What was sequenced was PBMCs or a T cell subset sorted from them (not recorded which). The chain employs TRBV2 and TRBJ2-7; 7 bases fit TRBD1. The CDR3 nucleotides are TGTGCCAGCAGGACAGGGCGCGGATCCTACGAGCAGTACTTC. This gives the protein CASRTGRGSYEQYF.